The next 16 T cell receptor beta chains were all read from a single sample in a study of cytomegalovirus exposure and HLA in healthy donors. Researchers ran the PCR with 60 Vbeta and 13 Jbeta primers. Clones were sequenced by immunoSEQ multiplex PCR, and TCRdb holds only the in-frame ones, with some missing. The sample comprises roughly 100,000 clones, roughly 73% of which are singletons, and 7.5% to 10% rests with the top ten. The specimen sequenced was PBMCs. These receptors originate from a middle-aged woman in good health and CMV-seropositive.

The chain recombines TRBV28 with TRBJ1-6; 12 positions agree with TRBD1. The CDR3 is 17 residues long. V lost 4 bases to trimming and J lost 7 bases; unmatched junction nucleotides: 8. Per the germline V gene, CDR1 is MDHEN and CDR2 is SYDVKM. The CDR3 DNA is TGTGCCAGCAGTTCGACCGGGACAGGGGGCTGGAATTCACCCCTCCACTTT. Its translation: CASSSTGTGGWNSPLHF.

The chain recombines TRBV27 with TRBJ2-3; 11 bases fit TRBD2. Trimming took 5 bases from V and 5 from J; bases not matched to a gene: 9. The germline CDR1 and CDR2 sequences are MNHEY and SMNVEV (reference sequence). This CDR3 spans 16 amino acids. CDR3 DNA sequence: TGTGCCAGCAGTGGGCCGGGACTAGCGGCGGTAGATACGCAGTATTTT. This codes for CASSGPGLAAVDTQYF.

The chain uses TRBV5-1 and TRBJ1-6; 7 bases agree with TRBD1. The CDR3 extends over 18 amino acids. From germline, CDR1 is SGHRS and CDR2 YFSETQ. J was trimmed by 7 bases and V by 0 bases; bases with no gene match: 13. The CDR3 nucleotides read TGCGCCAGCAGCTTGGAACCGACAGGGTCGGGGATAAATTCACCCCTCCACTTT. Amino acids: CASSLEPTGSGINSPLHF.

Details on this clone: At one of its ends the junction is not consistent with the germline gene, which may arise from a read error. The V gene is TRBV7-7, the J gene TRBJ2-1; D possibly corresponds to TRBD2 (5 bases). The CDR3 is made up of 14 amino acids. The germline CDR1 and CDR2 sequences are SSHAT and FNYEAQ (reference sequence). The CDR3 protein is CASSLVSGSNEQFF. The CDR3 DNA reads as TGTGCTAGCAGCTTAGTTTCGGGGTCCAATGAGCAGTTCTTC.

This chain joins TRBV4-3 and TRBJ1-1; D unresolved. Germline CDR1 is LGHNA and CDR2 is YSLEER. The germline V and J ends were trimmed by 1 base and 8 bases, with 14 bases remaining between them. The CDR3 covers 14 residues. The CDR3 DNA sequence: TGCGCCAGCAGCCAAGGCGGGCGAGTCATCGAAGCTTTCTTT. As protein: CASSQGGRVIEAFF.

This chain uses TRBV7-9 with TRBJ2-7; 7 bases fit TRBD2. V gave up 5 bases and J gave up 4 bases; unmatched junction bases: 11. The CDR3 sequence is 15 residues long. Germline lookup yields CDR1 SEHNR and CDR2 FQNEAQ (reference sequence). The CDR3 here is CASSPTASGAYEQYF. CDR3 sequence (DNA): TGTGCCAGCAGCCCAACCGCTAGCGGCGCTTACGAGCAGTACTTC.

V is TRBV2 and J is TRBJ2-5; maybe TRBD1 (6 bases). The J call is doubtful: the DNA matches TRBJ2-7 better. CDR1 and CDR2 (germline): SNHLY, FYNNEI. The CDR3 covers 14 residues. This chain's CDR3 is CASSLGQLTYEQYF. The CDR3 region has the DNA TGTGCCAGCAGTCTTGGACAGCTAACCTACGAGCAGTACTTC.

The V and J genes are TRBV27 and TRBJ2-2; 14 bases align to TRBD2. CDR3 length: 14 amino acids. The ends lost 10 bases at V and 7 bases at J; junction bases unmatched: 5. Germline assignment: CDR1 MNHEY and CDR2 SMNVEV (reference sequence). CDR3 nucleotides: TGTGCCACGGGACTAGCGGGAGCTATCGGGGAGCTGTTTTTT. Its protein is CATGLAGAIGELFF.

The chain uses TRBV2 and TRBJ2-1; possible D gene TRBD2, 6 bases. The CDR3 is made up of 14 amino acids. The germline V gene encodes CDR1 SNHLY and CDR2 FYNNEI. V shed 6 bases and J shed 6 bases, with 15 bases lying between them. The CDR3 region is CASSARLGANEQFF. The CDR3 region has the DNA TGTGCCAGCAGCGCCCGACTAGGAGCCAATGAGCAGTTCTTC.

V is TRBV11-3 and J is TRBJ2-1; 8 nucleotides line up with TRBD1. The germline V gene has CDR1 SGHNT and CDR2 YENEEA. The V gene end was trimmed by 3 bases and the J gene end by 4 bases; junction bases not matched to a gene: 5. This CDR3 has 15 amino acids. The CDR3, as DNA: TGTGCCAGCAGCTTCCAGGGGACAGGATACAATGAGCAGTTCTTC. Residues: CASSFQGTGYNEQFF.

Worth noting for this clone: This specimen includes other DNA sequences encoding the same CDR3. This chain links TRBV7-9 with TRBJ2-3; weak D call: TRBD2 (7 bases). This CDR3 has 14 amino acids. V was clipped by 5 bases and J by 2 bases, with 11 bases between them. Germline lookup yields CDR1 SEHNR and CDR2 FQNEAQ (reference sequence). The CDR3, as DNA: TGTGCCAGCAGCCTGGGGGGGGCCACAGATACGCAGTATTTT. Translation gives CASSLGGATDTQYF.

This clone was detected once. This sequence joins TRBV2 and TRBJ2-5; 12 bases line up with TRBD2. The V gene's germline CDR1 is SNHLY and CDR2 FYNNEI. Trimming removed 5 bases from V and 4 bases from J; junction bases left unmatched: 2. The CDR3 totals 14 residues. CDR3 DNA: TGTGCCAGCAGTCAACTAGCGGGAGGAGAGACCCAGTACTTC. As protein: CASSQLAGGETQYF.

This clone was detected a few times. The CDR3 DNA is TGTGCCAGCCTAGGACAGGGTCGTACCGGGGAGCTGTTTTTT. Amino acids: CASLGQGRTGELFF. The chain carries TRBV2 and TRBJ2-2; 8 nucleotides align to TRBD1. CDR1 SNHLY and CDR2 FYNNEI come from the germline V gene. V shed 8 bases and J 5 bases; nucleotides not matched to a gene: 7. CDR3 length equals 14 residues.

The V and J genes are TRBV5-1 and TRBJ2-5; D is ambiguous. CDR1 is SGHRS and CDR2 is YFSETQ in the germline V gene. The V end was cut by 1 base, the J end by 4 bases, with 11 bases between. The CDR3 sequence is 14 residues long. The CDR3 here is CASSLILHGETQYF. CDR3 in DNA: TGCGCCAGCAGCTTGATCTTACATGGAGAGACCCAGTACTTC.

The genes are TRBV4-1 and TRBJ1-5, with unresolved D. The CDR3 spans 13 residues. Trimming removed 3 bases at V and 7 bases at J, with 10 bases between. Germline CDR1 MGHRA, CDR2 YSYEKL. DNA for the CDR3: TGCGCCAGCAGCCAGGACCGGGAACAGCCCCAGCATTTT. This gives the protein CASSQDREQPQHF.

There are a few counts of this clone. The chain recombines TRBV4-1 with TRBJ1-5, with D hard to call. Trimming removed 0 bases from V and 5 bases from J, with 8 bases in between. From germline, CDR1 is MGHRA and CDR2 YSYEKL. The CDR3 covers 14 residues. The CDR3 coding sequence is TGCGCCAGCAGCCAAGACGACAAATATCAGCCCCAGCATTTT. Protein: CASSQDDKYQPQHF.